One sample yielded the 17 T cell receptor beta chains listed below, sequenced in a study of beta chain features in type 1 diabetes. Reverse transcribing all isolated RNA meant expressed TCRB transcripts were sequenced. Generated by immunoSEQ multiplex PCR, the TCRdb table keeps only in-frame clones and is missing some. The sample lists about 19,000 clones, about 50% occurring once. The specimen sequenced was stem cell memory CD4+ T cells from blood. These receptors all come from a man aged 18 to 29 in good health.

This clone has only a few counts. The V call is TRBV7-3, the J call TRBJ2-5, with D tentatively TRBD2 (5 bases). This CDR3 has 13 residues. The V and J ends lost 1 base and 2 bases respectively, with 5 bases between them. Germline CDR1 SGHTA, CDR2 FQGTGA. DNA of the CDR3: TGTGCCAGCAGCTTAAGAGGGCAAGAGACCCAGTACTTC. Protein: CASSLRGQETQYF. The variable domain in full, with the rest retrieved from reference TRBV7-3 and TRBJ2-5, is GAGVSQTPSNKVTEKGKYVELRCDPISGHTALYWYRQSLGQGPEFLIYFQGTGAADDSGLPNDRFFAVRPEGSVSTLKIQRTERGDSAVYLCASSLRGQETQYFGPGTRLLVL.

This clone occurred a few times. CDR3 sequence (DNA): TGTGCCATCACCCTGGGAGGGGGGCTGAACACTGAAGCTTTCTTT. Translated: CAITLGGGLNTEAFF. This sequence joins TRBV5-4 and TRBJ1-1; possible D gene TRBD1, 6 bases. The V end lost 9 bases, the J end lost 0 bases, and 18 bases lay between the germline ends. This CDR3 has 15 amino acids. Germline values: CDR1 SGHNT, CDR2 YYREEE (reference sequence). The full variable domain, completed using reference TRBV5-4 and TRBJ1-1, is ETGVTQSPTHLIKTRGQQVTLRCSSQSGHNTVSWYQQALGQGPQFIFQYYREEENGRGNFPPRFSGLQFPNYSSELNVNALELDDSALYLCAITLGGGLNTEAFFGQGTRLTVV.

This clone was seen more than once but under ten times. The CDR3 sequence is CASSLIGDTEAFF. CDR3 DNA: TGTGCCAGCAGCTTAATAGGGGACACTGAAGCTTTCTTT. The chain has TRBV7-2 and TRBJ1-1, with D possibly matching TRBD1 (5 bases). The V gene lost 2 bases and the J gene lost 3 bases, with 7 bases spanning the gap. The CDR3 totals 13 residues. Looked up from germline, CDR1 is SGHTA and CDR2 is FQGNSA. Drawing the rest from reference TRBV7-2 and TRBJ1-1, the complete variable domain is GAGVSQSPSNKVTEKGKDVELRCDPISGHTALYWYRQSLGQGLEFLIYFQGNSAPDKSGLPSDRFSAERTGGSVSTLTIQRTQQEDSAVYLCASSLIGDTEAFFGQGTRLTVV.

In this sample, this clone turned up once. This chain joins TRBV19 and TRBJ1-2; perhaps TRBD1 as D (5 bases). The CDR3 spans 16 residues. Trimming stripped 3 bases from V and 7 bases from J, with 21 bases between. Germline CDR1 and CDR2: LNHDA and SQIVND (reference sequence). The CDR3 loop is CASSIFTGHSSSGYTF. As DNA, the CDR3 is TGTGCCAGTAGTATTTTCACCGGACACAGCTCTTCTGGCTACACCTTC.

The table lists this clone with a few counts. CDR3 DNA sequence: TGTGCCAGCAGCTTATTTCAGGAAGAGACCCAGTACTTC. Encoded protein: CASSLFQEETQYF. J is TRBJ2-5 and V is TRBV7-3; D uncertain. Germline assignment: CDR1 SGHTA and CDR2 FQGTGA. The CDR3 is 13 amino acids. Trimming shortened V by 2 bases and J by 3 bases, and 7 bases separated the two germline ends.

In its sample, this clone ranks as medium-sized. The chain has TRBV7-9 and TRBJ2-5; TRBD1 aligns across 8 bases. V dropped 5 bases and J dropped 5; count of bases not matched to a gene: 1. The CDR3 is made up of 12 amino acids. The germline V gene encodes CDR1 SEHNR and CDR2 FQNEAQ (reference sequence). The CDR3: CASSRDRETQYF. The CDR3, as DNA: TGTGCCAGCAGCCGGGACAGGGAGACCCAGTACTTC.

V gene TRBV7-3 combines with J gene TRBJ2-5, with D perhaps TRBD2 (6 bases). The tail of the sequence fits TRBJ2-7 better, so the J call may be wrong. The length of the CDR3 is 15 residues. Looked up from germline, CDR1 is SGHTA and CDR2 is FQGTGA. Written as DNA, the CDR3 is TGTGCCAGCAGCTTACATGCCGGGGGTTCCTACGAGCAGTACTTC. Translated: CASSLHAGGSYEQYF.

V gene TRBV4-2 combines with J gene TRBJ1-6; 7 bases align to TRBD1. V was pared by 0 bases and J by 5 bases, with 7 bases of the junction left unmatched. The CDR3 is made up of 17 amino acids. CDR1 and CDR2 (germline): LGHNA, YNFKEQ. The CDR3 here is CASSQEPGQVNNSPLHF. In nucleotides, the CDR3 is TGTGCCAGCAGCCAAGAACCTGGACAGGTGAATAATTCACCCCTCCACTTT.

This chain links TRBV11-2 with TRBJ2-1; the match to TRBD2 covers 9 bases. Germline values: CDR1 SGHAT, CDR2 FQNNGV. There are 17 residues in the CDR3. The ends lost 5 bases at V and 3 bases at J; junction bases unmatched: 11. The CDR3 coding sequence is TGTGCCAGCAGCCCGACGATTATAGCGGGAGTCTACAATGAGCAGTTCTTC. Encoded protein: CASSPTIIAGVYNEQFF.

Comments on this clone: At one of its ends the junction is not consistent with the germline gene, which may arise from a read error. The rearrangement links TRBV14 to TRBJ2-7; D unclear. Germline V gene lookup returns CDR1 SGHDN and CDR2 FVKESK. This CDR3 contains 12 residues. The CDR3, as DNA: TGTGCCAGCAGCCAAGATCTTTTAGTACAGCAGTTC. Translated, it gives CASSQDLLVQQF.

Of note for this clone: The same CDR3 also results from other DNA sequences found in this sample. The J gene is TRBJ2-7, the V gene TRBV4-3; D uncertain. Germline CDR1 reads LGHNA; CDR2 reads YSLEER. The CDR3 consists of 12 residues. With 0 bases removed from V and 3 bases from J, the gap between germline ends came to 3 bases. CDR3 protein: CASSQDGYEQYF. The CDR3 region has the DNA TGCGCCAGCAGCCAAGACGGCTACGAGCAGTACTTC.

In this sample, this clone turned up a few times. The chain employs TRBV18 and TRBJ1-4; 7 bases line up with TRBD1. Unmatched junction bases numbered 1, after V lost 2 bases and J lost 7 bases. This CDR3 comprises 13 residues. Germline CDR1 KGHSH, CDR2 LQKENI. CDR3 bases: TGTGCCAGCTCACCAGGGGACAGTGAAAAACTGTTTTTT. Amino acids: CASSPGDSEKLFF.

The V gene is TRBV10-3, the J gene TRBJ2-5, with TRBD1 matching over 8 bases. The J call is doubtful: the DNA matches TRBJ2-7 better. The CDR3 has 16 residues. Germline CDR1 reads ENHRY; CDR2 reads SYGVKD. The CDR3 nucleotides are TGTGCCACCAGGACAGGGAAAGGGGGTGAGAATACCGAGCAGTACTTC. It translates to CATRTGKGGENTEQYF.

The gene calls are TRBV27 and TRBJ1-3; D call uncertain. The length of the CDR3 is 15 residues. The V end was cut by 8 bases, the J end by 3 bases, with 17 bases between. CDR1 MNHEY and CDR2 SMNVEV come from the germline V gene (reference sequence). The DNA of the CDR3 is TGTGCCAGCGGAAGATTATCAGGCCATGGAAACACCATATATTTT. It yields the protein CASGRLSGHGNTIYF.

Comment on this clone: Distinct nucleotide sequences in the sample also encode this CDR3. The chain links TRBV5-1 to TRBJ2-7, with 10 bases fitting TRBD1. Germline trimming cut 3 bases from V and 1 base from J; bases unmatched to any gene: 1. This CDR3 has 14 amino acids. Looked up from germline, CDR1 is SGHRS and CDR2 is YFSETQ. The CDR3 protein is CASSSGQGSYEQYF. DNA of the CDR3: TGCGCCAGCAGCTCGGGACAGGGGTCCTACGAGCAGTACTTC.

The chain combines TRBV11-2 with TRBJ1-4, with a tentative D call TRBD1 (6 bases). The CDR3 contains 15 residues. Per germline, CDR1 SGHAT and CDR2 FQNNGV. Trimming left V 1 base short and J 8 bases short, with 14 bases between. The CDR3 protein is CASSLALTGTEKLFF. The CDR3 nucleotides are TGTGCCAGCAGCTTAGCCCTTACAGGGACCGAAAAACTGTTTTTT.

The V call is TRBV7-3, the J call TRBJ1-1; D is unclear. V lost 4 bases, J lost 1 base, and 7 bases lay in between. The CDR3 length is 13 residues. Per the germline V gene, CDR1 is SGHTA and CDR2 is FQGTGA. CDR3 residues: CASSSEGNTEAFF. Written as DNA, the CDR3 is TGTGCCAGCAGCTCAGAGGGGAACACTGAAGCTTTCTTT.